The 12 T cell receptor beta chains below were found in one sample sequenced in a study of human T cells and chemical hapten exposure. The time point is: pre-sensitization, week 0. This sample's treatment: therapeutic diphenylcyclopropenone sensitization with weekly scalp DPC. TCRdb recomputed calls from the RACE reads with MiXCR, one row per CDR3 protein. The sample holds 250,000 or so distinct CDR3 sequences; around 7.7% are singletons and the top ten take around 1.2%. Specimen: whole blood, collected in connection with sensitization to the hapten diphenylcyclopropenone (DPC). Every receptor here comes from a man aged 18 to 35 with alopecia areata. Some clones in this sample may be carry-over from other donors' samples.

The chain has TRBV18 and TRBJ1-1; maybe TRBD1 (5 bases). V lost 0 bases, J lost 4 bases, and 12 bases lay in between. Germline V gene data show CDR1 as KGHSH and CDR2 as LQKENI. This CDR3 contains 15 residues. The CDR3 is CASSPPLGQGTEAFF. The DNA for the CDR3 is TGTGCCAGCTCACCACCGCTGGGTCAGGGCACTGAAGCTTTCTTT.

This clonotype came up many times. This chain connects TRBV12-3 or TRBV12-4 to TRBJ2-7, with D possibly matching TRBD2 (5 bases). Trimming shortened V by 6 bases and J by 3 bases, and 15 bases separated the two germline ends. The CDR3 covers 14 residues. The CDR3 DNA reads as TGTGCCAGCAGCCTCGACTACCCCCACTACGAGCAGTACGTC. This translates into CASSLDYPHYEQYV.

This clonotype has only a few counts. V usage is TRBV6-2 or TRBV6-3 and J usage is TRBJ2-2; the D is unclear. This CDR3 has 13 amino acids. Per germline, CDR1 MNHEY and CDR2 SVGEGT. The germline V and J ends were trimmed by 2 bases and 6 bases, with 7 bases remaining between them. The CDR3 reads CASSYTTPGELFF. The CDR3 nucleotides read TGTGCCAGCAGTTACACGACACCCGGGGAGCTGTTTTTT.

This clonotype was detected only a few times. The chain uses TRBV4-2 and TRBJ2-3; tentatively, D is TRBD1 (5 bases). This CDR3 contains 17 residues. Germline V gene lookup returns CDR1 LGHNA and CDR2 YNFKEQ. The V gene lost 0 bases and the J gene lost 1 base, with 14 bases spanning the gap. The CDR3 loop is CASSQDPTGTGTDTQYF. The CDR3 DNA is TGTGCCAGCAGCCAAGATCCTACAGGAACTGGCACAGATACGCAGTATTTT.

The chain links TRBV9 to TRBJ2-1; D not resolved. The CDR3 sequence is 17 residues long. The V gene's germline CDR1 is SGDLS and CDR2 YYNGEE. The V end lost 4 bases, the J end lost 0 bases, and 17 bases lay between the germline ends. In DNA, the CDR3 is TGTGCCAGCAGCCCATTTGATGGGGTCCTCTCCTACAATGAGCAGTTCTTC. It codes for CASSPFDGVLSYNEQFF. The full variable domain, rest sourced from reference TRBV9 and TRBJ2-1, is DSGVTQTPKHLITATGQRVTLRCSPRSGDLSVYWYQQSLDQGLQFLIQYYNGEERAKGNILERFSAQQFPDLHSELNLSSLELGDSALYFCASSPFDGVLSYNEQFFGPGTRLTVL.

Only a few counts were recorded for this clonotype. The chain recombines TRBV6-2 or TRBV6-3 with TRBJ1-1; 11 nucleotides line up with TRBD1. V dropped 6 bases and J dropped 6; count of bases not matched to a gene: 6. Germline V gene data show CDR1 as MNHEY and CDR2 as SVGEGT. The CDR3 is 14 residues long. The CDR3 spells CASSTDRGLSEAFF. The DNA of the CDR3 is TGTGCCAGCAGCACGGACAGGGGGCTATCTGAAGCTTTCTTT.

The V gene is TRBV11-3, the J gene TRBJ2-4; D may be TRBD1 (5 bases). Between the trimmed V and J ends, which lost 2 bases and 11 bases, there was a span of 13 bases. The CDR3 length is 13 residues. CDR1 and CDR2 (germline): SGHNT, YENEEA. CDR3 amino acids: CASSLKTGYFQYF. CDR3 nucleotide sequence: TGTGCCAGCAGCTTAAAAACAGGCTATTTTCAGTACTTC.

V and J are TRBV20-1 and TRBJ1-5; 9 positions agree with TRBD1. The V segment lost 1 base and the J segment 0 bases; nucleotides outside the gene matches: 13. The germline V gene has CDR1 DFQATT and CDR2 SNEGSKA (reference sequence). This CDR3 is built from 19 residues. The CDR3 spells CSARGPGQGKIFSNQPQHF. CDR3 in DNA: TGCAGTGCTAGAGGGCCGGGACAGGGAAAGATATTTAGCAATCAGCCCCAGCATTTT.

This clonotype was detected many times. The V gene is TRBV6-2 or TRBV6-3, the J gene TRBJ1-1; 7 nucleotides match TRBD1. The CDR3 contains 14 residues. V trimming: 10 bases; J trimming: 0 bases; junction bases outside the gene matches: 8. Germline V gene lookup returns CDR1 MNHEY and CDR2 SVGEGT. CDR3 bases: TGTGCCATCGGGACAGACGAAATGAACACTGAAGCTTTCTTT. Protein sequence: CAIGTDEMNTEAFF.

This clonotype was recorded many times. The chain employs TRBV10-3 and TRBJ2-7; the match to TRBD1 covers 8 bases. J gave up 3 bases and V 4 bases, and 2 bases lay outside the gene matches. CDR1 is ENHRY and CDR2 is SYGVKD in the germline V gene. The CDR3 has 13 residues. The CDR3 sequence is CAISGQGNYEQYF. CDR3 nucleotides: TGTGCCATCAGTGGACAGGGGAACTACGAGCAGTACTTC.

This clonotype has a handful of counts. This chain uses TRBV7-2 with TRBJ1-1; TRBD1 agrees at 7 bases. The CDR3 has 15 residues. After removal of 5 bases from V and 5 bases from J, the junction contained 11 bases not matched to a gene. Per the germline V gene, CDR1 is SGHTA and CDR2 is FQGNSA. CDR3 sequence reads: CASSPPGGESTEAFF. The CDR3 DNA is TGTGCCAGCAGCCCCCCAGGGGGGGAAAGTACTGAAGCTTTCTTT.

This rearrangement joins TRBV20-1 to TRBJ2-7; D is tentatively TRBD1 or TRBD2 (5 bases each). The germline gives CDR1 DFQATT, CDR2 SNEGSKA (reference sequence). This CDR3 spans 16 amino acids. V was cut by 1 base and J by 1 base, with 17 bases left in between. This CDR3 reads CSARAFGDGASYEQYF. The CDR3 coding sequence is TGCAGTGCTAGAGCTTTCGGGGACGGAGCTTCCTACGAGCAGTACTTC.